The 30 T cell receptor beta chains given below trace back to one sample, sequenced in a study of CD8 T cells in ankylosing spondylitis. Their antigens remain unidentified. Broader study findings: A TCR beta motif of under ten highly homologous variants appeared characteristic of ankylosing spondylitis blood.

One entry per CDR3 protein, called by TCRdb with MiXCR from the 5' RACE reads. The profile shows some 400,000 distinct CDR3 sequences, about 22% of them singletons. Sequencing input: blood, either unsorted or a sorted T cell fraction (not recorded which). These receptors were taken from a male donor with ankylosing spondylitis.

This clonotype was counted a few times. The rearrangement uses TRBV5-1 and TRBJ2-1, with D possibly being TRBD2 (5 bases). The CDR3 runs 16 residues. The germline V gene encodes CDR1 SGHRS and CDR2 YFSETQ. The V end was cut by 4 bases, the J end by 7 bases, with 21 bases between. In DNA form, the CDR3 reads TGCGCCAGCAGCCCCGAGCCCGGACTCCAAGGGAATGAGCAGTTCTTC. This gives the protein CASSPEPGLQGNEQFF.

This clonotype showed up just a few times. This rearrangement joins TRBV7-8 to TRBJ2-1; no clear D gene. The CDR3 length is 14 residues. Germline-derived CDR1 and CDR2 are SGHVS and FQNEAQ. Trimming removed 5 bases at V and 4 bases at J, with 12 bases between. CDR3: CASSLGQIYNEQFF. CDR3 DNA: TGTGCCAGCAGCCTCGGGCAGATATACAATGAGCAGTTCTTC.

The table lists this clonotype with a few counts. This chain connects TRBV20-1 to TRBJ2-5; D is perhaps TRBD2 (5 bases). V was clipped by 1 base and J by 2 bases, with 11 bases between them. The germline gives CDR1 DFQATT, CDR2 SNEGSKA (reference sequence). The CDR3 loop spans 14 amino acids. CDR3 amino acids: CSARATSGQETQYF. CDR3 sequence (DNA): TGCAGTGCTAGAGCCACCTCGGGGCAAGAGACCCAGTACTTC.

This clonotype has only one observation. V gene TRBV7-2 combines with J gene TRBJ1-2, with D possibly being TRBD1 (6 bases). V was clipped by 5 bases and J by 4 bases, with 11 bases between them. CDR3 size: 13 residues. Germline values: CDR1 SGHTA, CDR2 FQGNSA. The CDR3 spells CASSTDRIYGYTF. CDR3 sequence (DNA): TGTGCCAGCAGCACAGACAGGATCTATGGCTACACCTTC.

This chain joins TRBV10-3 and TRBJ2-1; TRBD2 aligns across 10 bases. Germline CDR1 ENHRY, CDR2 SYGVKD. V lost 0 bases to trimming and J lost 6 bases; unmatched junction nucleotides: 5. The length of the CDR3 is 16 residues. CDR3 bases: TGTGCCATCAGTGAGTCGATAGCGGGAGGTACCAATGAGCAGTTCTTC. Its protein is CAISESIAGGTNEQFF.

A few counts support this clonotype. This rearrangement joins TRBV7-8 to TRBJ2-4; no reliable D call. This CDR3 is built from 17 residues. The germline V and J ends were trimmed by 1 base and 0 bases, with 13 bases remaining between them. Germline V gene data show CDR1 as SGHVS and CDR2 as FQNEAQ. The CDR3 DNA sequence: TGTGCCAGCAGCTTAGAAGGCCTCGAGGCAGCCAAAAACATTCAGTACTTC. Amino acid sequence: CASSLEGLEAAKNIQYF.

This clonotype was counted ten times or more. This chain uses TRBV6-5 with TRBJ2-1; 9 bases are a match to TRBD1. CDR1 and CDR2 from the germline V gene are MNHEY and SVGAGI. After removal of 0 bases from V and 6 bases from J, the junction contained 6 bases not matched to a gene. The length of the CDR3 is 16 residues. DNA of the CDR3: TGTGCCAGCAGTTACTCTTGGACAGGGGTCTCCAATGAGCAGTTCTTC. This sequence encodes CASSYSWTGVSNEQFF.

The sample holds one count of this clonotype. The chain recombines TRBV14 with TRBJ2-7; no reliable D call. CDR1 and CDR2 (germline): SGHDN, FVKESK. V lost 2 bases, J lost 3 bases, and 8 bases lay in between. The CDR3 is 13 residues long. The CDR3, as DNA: TGTGCCAGCAGCCAAAACTATCTCTACGAGCAGTACTTC. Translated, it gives CASSQNYLYEQYF. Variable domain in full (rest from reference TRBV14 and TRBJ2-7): EAGVTQFPSHSVIEKGQTVTLRCDPISGHDNLYWYRRVMGKEIKFLLHFVKESKQDESGMPNNRFLAERTGGTYSTLKVQPAELEDSGVYFCASSQNYLYEQYFGPGTRLTVT.

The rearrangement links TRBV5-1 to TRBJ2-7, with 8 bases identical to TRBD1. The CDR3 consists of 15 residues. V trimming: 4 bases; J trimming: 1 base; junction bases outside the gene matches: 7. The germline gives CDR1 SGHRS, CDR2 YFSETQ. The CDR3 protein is CASSTGQARSYEQYF. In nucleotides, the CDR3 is TGCGCCAGCAGCACGGGACAGGCCCGATCCTACGAGCAGTACTTC.

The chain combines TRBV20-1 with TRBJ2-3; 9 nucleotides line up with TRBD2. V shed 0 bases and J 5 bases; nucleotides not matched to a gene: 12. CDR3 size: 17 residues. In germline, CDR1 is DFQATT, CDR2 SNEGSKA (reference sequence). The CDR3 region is CSARDMSSGRPLDTQYF. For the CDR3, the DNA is TGCAGTGCTAGAGATATGTCGAGCGGGAGGCCGCTAGATACGCAGTATTTT.

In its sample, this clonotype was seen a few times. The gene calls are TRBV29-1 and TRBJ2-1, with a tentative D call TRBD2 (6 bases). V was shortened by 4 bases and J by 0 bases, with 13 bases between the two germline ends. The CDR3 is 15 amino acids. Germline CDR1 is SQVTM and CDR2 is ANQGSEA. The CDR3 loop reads CSVVGAGPSYNEQFF. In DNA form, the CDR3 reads TGCAGCGTTGTAGGCGCGGGACCCTCCTACAATGAGCAGTTCTTC.

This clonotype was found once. As DNA, the CDR3 is TGTGCCATCAGTGAGCCGAGCCGGGACTCCTCCTACAATGAGCAGTTCTTC. Translation gives CAISEPSRDSSYNEQFF. The chain has TRBV10-3 and TRBJ2-1, with D possibly matching TRBD2 (6 bases). V lost 2 bases and J lost 0, with 14 bases in between. Germline loops: CDR1 ENHRY, CDR2 SYGVKD. The CDR3 spans 17 residues.

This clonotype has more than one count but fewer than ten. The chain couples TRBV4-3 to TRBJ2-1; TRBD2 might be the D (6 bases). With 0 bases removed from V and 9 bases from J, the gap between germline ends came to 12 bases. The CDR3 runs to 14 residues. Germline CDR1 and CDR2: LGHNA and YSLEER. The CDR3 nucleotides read TGCGCCAGCAGCCAAGATACGGGGGAGTTTGAGCAGTTCTTC. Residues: CASSQDTGEFEQFF.

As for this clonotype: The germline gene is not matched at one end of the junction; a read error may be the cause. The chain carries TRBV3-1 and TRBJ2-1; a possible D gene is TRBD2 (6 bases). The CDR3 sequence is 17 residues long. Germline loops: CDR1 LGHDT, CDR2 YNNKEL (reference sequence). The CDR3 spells CASSKEALATLSNEQFF. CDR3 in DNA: TGTGCCAGCAGCAAAGAGGCCCTAGCGACCCTTTCCAATGAGCAGTTCTTC.

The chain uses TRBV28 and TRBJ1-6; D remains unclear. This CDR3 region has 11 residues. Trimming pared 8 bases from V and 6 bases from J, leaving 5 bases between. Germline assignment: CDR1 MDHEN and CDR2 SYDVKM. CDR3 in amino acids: CASESNSPLHF. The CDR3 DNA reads TGTGCCAGCGAGTCTAATTCACCCCTCCACTTT.

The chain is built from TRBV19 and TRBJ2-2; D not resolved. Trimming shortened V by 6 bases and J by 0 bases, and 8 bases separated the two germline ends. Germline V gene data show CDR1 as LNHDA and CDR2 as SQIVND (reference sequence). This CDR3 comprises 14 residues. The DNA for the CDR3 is TGTGCCAGTAGCCCGTCCGCGAACACCGGGGAGCTGTTTTTT. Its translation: CASSPSANTGELFF. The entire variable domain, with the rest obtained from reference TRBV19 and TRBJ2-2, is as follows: DGGITQSPKYLFRKEGQNVTLSCEQNLNHDAMYWYRQDPGQGLRLIYYSQIVNDFQKGDIAEGYSVSREKKESFPLTVTSAQKNPTAFYLCASSPSANTGELFFGEGSRLTVL.

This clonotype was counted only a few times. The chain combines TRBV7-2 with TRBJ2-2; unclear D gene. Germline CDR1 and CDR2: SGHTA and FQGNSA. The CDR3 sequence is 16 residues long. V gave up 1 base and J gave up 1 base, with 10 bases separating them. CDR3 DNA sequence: TGTGCCAGCAGCTTAGTTGCGGTAGGGAACACCGGGGAGCTGTTTTTT. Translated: CASSLVAVGNTGELFF.

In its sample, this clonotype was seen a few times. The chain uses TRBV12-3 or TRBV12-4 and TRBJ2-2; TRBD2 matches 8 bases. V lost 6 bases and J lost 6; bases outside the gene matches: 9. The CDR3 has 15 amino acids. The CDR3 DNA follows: TGTGCCAGCAGCCGACGGGGGGGCCACGCCGGGGAGCTGTTTTTT. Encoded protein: CASSRRGGHAGELFF.

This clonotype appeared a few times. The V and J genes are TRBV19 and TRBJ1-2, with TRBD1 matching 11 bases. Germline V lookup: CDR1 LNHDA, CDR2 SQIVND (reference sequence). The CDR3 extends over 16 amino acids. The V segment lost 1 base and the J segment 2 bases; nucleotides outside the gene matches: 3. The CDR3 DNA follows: TGTGCCAGTAGTATAGGGACAGGGGGCGCGAACTATGGCTACACCTTC. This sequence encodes CASSIGTGGANYGYTF.

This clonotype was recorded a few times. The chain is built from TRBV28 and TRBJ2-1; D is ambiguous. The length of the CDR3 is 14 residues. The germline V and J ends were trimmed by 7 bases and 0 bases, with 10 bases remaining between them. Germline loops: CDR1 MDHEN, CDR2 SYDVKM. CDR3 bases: TGTGCCAGCACCACGGGCCGCTCCTACAATGAGCAGTTCTTC. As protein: CASTTGRSYNEQFF.

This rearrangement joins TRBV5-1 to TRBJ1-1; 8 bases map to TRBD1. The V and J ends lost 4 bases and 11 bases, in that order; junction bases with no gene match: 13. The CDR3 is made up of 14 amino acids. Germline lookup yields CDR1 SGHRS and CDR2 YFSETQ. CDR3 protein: CASSDRSQGAAAFF. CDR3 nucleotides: TGCGCCAGCAGCGACCGATCCCAGGGGGCGGCGGCTTTCTTT.

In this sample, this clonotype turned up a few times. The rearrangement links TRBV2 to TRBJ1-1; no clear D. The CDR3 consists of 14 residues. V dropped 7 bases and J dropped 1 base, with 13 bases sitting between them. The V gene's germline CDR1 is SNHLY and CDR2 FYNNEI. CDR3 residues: CASITDAANTEAFF. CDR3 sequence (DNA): TGTGCCAGCATAACGGACGCGGCGAACACTGAAGCTTTCTTT.

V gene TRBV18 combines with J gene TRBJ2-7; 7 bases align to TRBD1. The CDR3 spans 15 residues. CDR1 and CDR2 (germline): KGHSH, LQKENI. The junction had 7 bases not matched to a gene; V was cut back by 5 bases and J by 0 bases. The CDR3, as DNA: TGTGCCAGCTCAAGAGACAGGGCGAGCTCCTACGAGCAGTACTTC. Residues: CASSRDRASSYEQYF. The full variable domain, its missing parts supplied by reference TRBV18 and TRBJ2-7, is NAGVMQNPRHLVRRRGQEARLRCSPMKGHSHVYWYRQLPEEGLKFMVYLQKENIIDESGMPKERFSAEFPKEGPSILRIQQVVRGDSAAYFCASSRDRASSYEQYFGPGTRLTVT.

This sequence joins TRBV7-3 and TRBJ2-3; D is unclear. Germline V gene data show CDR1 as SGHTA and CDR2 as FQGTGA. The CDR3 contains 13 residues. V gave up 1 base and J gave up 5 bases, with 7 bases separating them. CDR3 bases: TGTGCCAGCAGCTTAATTGTTCAAGATACGCAGTATTTT. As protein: CASSLIVQDTQYF.

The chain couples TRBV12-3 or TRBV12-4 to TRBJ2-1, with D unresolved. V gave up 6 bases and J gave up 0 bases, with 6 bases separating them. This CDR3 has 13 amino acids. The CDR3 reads CASRMSSYNEQFF. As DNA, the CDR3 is TGTGCCAGCAGGATGAGCTCCTACAATGAGCAGTTCTTC.

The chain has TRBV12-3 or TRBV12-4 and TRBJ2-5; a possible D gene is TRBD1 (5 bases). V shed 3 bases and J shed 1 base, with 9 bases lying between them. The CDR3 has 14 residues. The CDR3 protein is CASSFWTSQETQYF. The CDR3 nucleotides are TGTGCCAGCAGTTTTTGGACAAGCCAAGAGACCCAGTACTTC.

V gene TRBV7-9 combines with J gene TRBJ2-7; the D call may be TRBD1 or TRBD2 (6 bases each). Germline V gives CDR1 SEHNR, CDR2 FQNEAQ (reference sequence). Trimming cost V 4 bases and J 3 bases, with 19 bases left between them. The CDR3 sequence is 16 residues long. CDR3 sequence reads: CASSSTWPGAYYEQYF. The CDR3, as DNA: TGTGCCAGCAGCTCAACTTGGCCGGGGGCTTACTACGAGCAGTACTTC.

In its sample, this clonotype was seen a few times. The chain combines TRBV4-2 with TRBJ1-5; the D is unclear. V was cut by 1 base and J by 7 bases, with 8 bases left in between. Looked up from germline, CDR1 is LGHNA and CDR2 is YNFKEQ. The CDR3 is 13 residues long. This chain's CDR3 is CASSQGRQQPQHF. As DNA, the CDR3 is TGTGCCAGCAGCCAAGGCCGCCAGCAGCCCCAGCATTTT.

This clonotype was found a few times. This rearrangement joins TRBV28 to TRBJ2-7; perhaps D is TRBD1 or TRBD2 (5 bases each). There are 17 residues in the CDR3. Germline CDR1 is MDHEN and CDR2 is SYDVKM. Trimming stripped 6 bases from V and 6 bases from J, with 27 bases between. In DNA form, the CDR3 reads TGTGCCAGCAGGGGGACCGCCGAAGTCCGCTTTGCCAGCGAGCAGTACTTC. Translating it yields CASRGTAEVRFASEQYF.

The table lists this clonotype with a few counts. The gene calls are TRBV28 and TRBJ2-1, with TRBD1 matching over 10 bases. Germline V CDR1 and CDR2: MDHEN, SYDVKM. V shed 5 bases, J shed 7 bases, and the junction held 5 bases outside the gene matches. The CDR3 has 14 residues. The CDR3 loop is CASSGGQGRNEQFF. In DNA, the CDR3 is TGTGCCAGCAGTGGGGGACAGGGGAGGAATGAGCAGTTCTTC.